The next 3 T cell receptor beta chains were all read from a single sample in a study of T cell responses to AZD1222 COVID-19 vaccine (dated by TCRdb to the early 2020s). The method behind the library was the immunoSEQ multiplex PCR assay. TCRdb limited this immuneACCESS table to in-frame rearrangements with V and J called. A share of clones is missing; checked studies link under half to unresolved V genes, and the rest is unexplained. The sample profile shows 140,000 to 150,000 clones; around 83% of them were found once. The ten biggest clones cover about 3.8% of the sample. What this sample's time point label stands for: baseline before first vaccination. In light of the paper, this sample's treatment or condition label describes: meningococcal conjugate vaccine given as trial control. The sequencing used peripheral blood, collected on day 0 of MenACWY control vaccination. All receptors come from an adult in good health.

The chain links TRBV28 to TRBJ1-1; 8 positions agree with TRBD1. Germline V lookup: CDR1 MDHEN, CDR2 SYDVKM. This CDR3 is built from 13 residues. Trimming took 6 bases from V and 1 from J; bases not matched to a gene: 1. The CDR3 loop reads CASRTGGNTEAFF. CDR3 DNA: TGTGCCAGCAGAACAGGGGGGAACACTGAAGCTTTCTTT.

V and J are TRBV6-5 and TRBJ1-2; 7 bases match TRBD1. The CDR3 covers 15 residues. The ends lost 7 bases at V and 0 bases at J; junction bases unmatched: 8. Germline V gene lookup returns CDR1 MNHEY and CDR2 SVGAGI. The chain's CDR3 is CASTSQGGTNYGYTF. CDR3 nucleotides: TGTGCCAGCACTTCTCAAGGGGGCACTAACTATGGCTACACCTTC.

The chain recombines TRBV7-3 with TRBJ2-1; D is uncertain. The CDR3 is made up of 15 amino acids. With 4 bases removed from V and 0 bases from J, the gap between germline ends came to 10 bases. The germline V gene has CDR1 SGHTA and CDR2 FQGTGA. This CDR3 is CASSSISSSYNEQFF. DNA of the CDR3: TGTGCCAGCAGCTCCATTTCCAGCTCCTACAATGAGCAGTTCTTC.